The 18 T cell receptor beta chains given below trace back to one sample, sequenced in a study of cytomegalovirus exposure and HLA in healthy donors. PCR was performed using 60 Vbeta and 13 Jbeta primers. Measured with immunoSEQ multiplex PCR; TCRdb has only the in-frame clones, and not every one. The sample includes 160,000 or so clones, 75% to 80% of them seen just once. Sequenced material: PBMCs. These receptor sequences come from a man between 35 and 55 years old in good health and CMV-seropositive.

The chain carries TRBV7-2 and TRBJ2-1, with D tentatively TRBD2 (7 bases). The V gene lost 1 base and the J gene lost 0 bases, with 10 bases spanning the gap. Germline-derived CDR1 and CDR2 are SGHTA and FQGNSA. This CDR3 region has 16 residues. The DNA of the CDR3 is TGTGCCAGCAGCTTAGAGGGAGGGGGCTCCTACAATGAGCAGTTCTTC. Encoded protein: CASSLEGGGSYNEQFF. Full variable domain (outside the CDR3, taken from reference TRBV7-2 and TRBJ2-1): GAGVSQSPSNKVTEKGKDVELRCDPISGHTALYWYRQSLGQGLEFLIYFQGNSAPDKSGLPSDRFSAERTGGSVSTLTIQRTQQEDSAVYLCASSLEGGGSYNEQFFGPGTRLTVL.

This rearrangement joins TRBV6-5 to TRBJ2-7, with D hard to call. This CDR3 has 14 amino acids. Germline V lookup: CDR1 MNHEY, CDR2 SVGAGI. Trimming stripped 4 bases from V and 1 base from J, with 11 bases between. The CDR3 sequence: CASSFTYPSYEQYF. DNA of the CDR3: TGTGCCAGCAGTTTCACCTACCCTTCCTACGAGCAGTACTTC.

In its sample, this clone was seen once. The gene calls are TRBV2 and TRBJ2-2; D is unresolved. V lost 4 bases, J lost 5 bases, and 8 bases lay in between. Looked up from germline, CDR1 is SNHLY and CDR2 is FYNNEI. The CDR3 spans 13 residues. The CDR3 here is CASSAQSTGELFF. The CDR3 nucleotides are TGTGCCAGCAGTGCCCAGTCTACCGGGGAGCTGTTTTTT.

The chain combines TRBV30 with TRBJ1-3; D gene uncertain. The germline V and J ends were trimmed by 4 bases and 8 bases, with 9 bases remaining between them. The germline V gene encodes CDR1 GTSNPN and CDR2 SVGIG (reference sequence). The CDR3 runs 11 residues. CDR3 sequence reads: CAWNQADTIYF. The CDR3 DNA reads TGTGCCTGGAACCAAGCCGACACCATATATTTT.

This clone came up a few times. At one of its ends the junction is not consistent with the germline gene, which may arise from a read error. V usage is TRBV25-1 and J usage is TRBJ1-1; D may be TRBD1 (5 bases). This CDR3 contains 12 residues. In germline, CDR1 is MGHDK, CDR2 SYGVNS. CDR3 DNA sequence: TGTGCCAGCGGTGACAGGAACACTGAAGCTTTCTTT. Translating it yields CASGDRNTEAFF.

This chain connects TRBV9 to TRBJ2-1; 10 bases line up with TRBD2. Germline V gene sequence: CDR1 SGDLS, CDR2 YYNGEE. Trimming cost V 6 bases and J 8 bases; bases outside gene matches: 11. The CDR3 is made up of 15 amino acids. The CDR3, as DNA: TGTGCCAGCAACCCGGGAGCGGGAGGGCCCTATGAGCAGTTCTTC. Amino acid sequence: CASNPGAGGPYEQFF. Supplemented by reference TRBV9 and TRBJ2-1, the full variable domain reads DSGVTQTPKHLITATGQRVTLRCSPRSGDLSVYWYQQSLDQGLQFLIQYYNGEERAKGNILERFSAQQFPDLHSELNLSSLELGDSALYFCASNPGAGGPYEQFFGPGTRLTVL.

Only a few counts were recorded for this clone. The sample carries other DNA sequences with the same CDR3. V gene TRBV5-1 combines with J gene TRBJ1-1; D possibly corresponds to TRBD1 (5 bases). V dropped 0 bases and J dropped 3 bases, with 9 bases sitting between them. Per germline, CDR1 SGHRS and CDR2 YFSETQ. The CDR3 has 14 amino acids. CDR3 sequence (DNA): TGCGCCAGCAGCTTGGAGCGGGGGGACACTGAAGCTTTCTTT. This encodes CASSLERGDTEAFF.

In its sample, this clone was seen once. The gene calls are TRBV19 and TRBJ1-5; a possible D gene is TRBD1 (5 bases). The CDR3 consists of 19 residues. V lost 9 bases and J lost 5, with 32 bases in between. From germline, CDR1 is LNHDA and CDR2 SQIVND (reference sequence). The CDR3 loop reads CASSQVVSPGREDDQPQHF. CDR3 sequence (DNA): TGTGCCAGCAGCCAGGTGGTCAGTCCGGGCAGGGAGGACGATCAGCCCCAGCATTTT.

This clone has just a few counts. The chain links TRBV12-5 to TRBJ2-7; 7 bases line up with TRBD1. CDR3 length: 13 residues. The germline CDR1 and CDR2 sequences are LGHNT and FRNRAP. With 6 bases clipped from V and 3 bases from J, the junction kept 5 bases outside the gene matches. CDR3 sequence (DNA): TGTGCTAGTGGGAGGGGGCTCCTCTACGAGCAGTACTTC. It is translated as CASGRGLLYEQYF.

CDR3 loop: CASSSDFSRGMDSPLHF. CDR3 coding DNA: TGCGCCAGCAGCTCCGACTTTAGCAGGGGTATGGATTCACCCCTCCACTTT. The V call is TRBV5-1, the J call TRBJ1-6; possibly TRBD1 for D (6 bases). CDR1 SGHRS and CDR2 YFSETQ come from the germline V gene. The germline V and J ends were trimmed by 3 bases and 8 bases, with 21 bases remaining between them. This CDR3 is built from 17 residues.

This clone was seen a few times. V gene TRBV2 combines with J gene TRBJ2-5; no reliable D call. This CDR3 is built from 13 residues. In germline, CDR1 is SNHLY, CDR2 FYNNEI. V lost 3 bases, J lost 4 bases, and 9 bases lay in between. CDR3 in amino acids: CASSEGQVETQYF. In DNA, the CDR3 is TGTGCCAGCAGTGAGGGCCAGGTAGAGACCCAGTACTTC.

This chain links TRBV19 with TRBJ1-1; 10 nucleotides agree with TRBD1. The junction had 11 bases not matched to a gene; V was cut back by 7 bases and J by 6 bases. The germline V gene has CDR1 LNHDA and CDR2 SQIVND (reference sequence). The CDR3 is 15 residues long. In nucleotides, the CDR3 is TGTGCCAGTATTGGTAGTGGACAGGGGGGGGCTGAAGCTTTCTTT. Protein product: CASIGSGQGGAEAFF.

V gene TRBV6-5 combines with J gene TRBJ1-5; no clear D gene. The germline CDR1 and CDR2 sequences are MNHEY and SVGAGI. With 6 bases removed from V and 1 base from J, the gap between germline ends came to 10 bases. The CDR3 totals 14 residues. The CDR3 loop is CASRRLGSNQPQHF. As DNA, the CDR3 is TGTGCCAGCAGAAGGCTAGGAAGCAATCAGCCCCAGCATTTT.

This clone has only a few counts. This chain connects TRBV6-4 to TRBJ2-2, with D possibly being TRBD2 (6 bases). This CDR3 is built from 13 residues. Germline V gene data show CDR1 as MRHNA and CDR2 as SNTAGT. V was clipped by 4 bases and J by 3 bases, with 6 bases between them. The CDR3 is CASSAGDTGELFF. CDR3 nucleotide sequence: TGTGCCAGCAGTGCGGGAGACACCGGGGAGCTGTTTTTT.

The chain recombines TRBV5-1 with TRBJ1-1; 10 bases align to TRBD1. The CDR3 spans 14 residues. Trimming took 2 bases from V and 10 from J; bases not matched to a gene: 8. Germline assignment: CDR1 SGHRS and CDR2 YFSETQ. CDR3 nucleotides: TGCGCCAGCAGCTTTGACAGGGGGCCTGGCACAGCTTTCTTT. Its protein is CASSFDRGPGTAFF.

V usage is TRBV6-5 and J usage is TRBJ2-2; weak D call: TRBD1 (5 bases). The CDR3 spans 12 residues. Trimming removed 9 bases from V and 1 base from J, with 6 bases in between. Germline loops: CDR1 MNHEY, CDR2 SVGAGI. The CDR3 region has the DNA TGTGCCAGTCAGGGGAACACCGGGGAGCTGTTTTTT. Protein product: CASQGNTGELFF.

The gene calls are TRBV27 and TRBJ1-6, with 7 bases aligning to TRBD1. The germline V gene encodes CDR1 MNHEY and CDR2 SMNVEV (reference sequence). This CDR3 is built from 14 residues. Trimming at V came to 6 bases and at J to 10 bases, leaving 9 bases not matched to a gene. This CDR3 reads CASRLDRLGSPLHF. The DNA for the CDR3 is TGTGCCAGCAGGTTGGACAGGCTAGGATCACCCCTCCACTTT.

This chain uses TRBV18 with TRBJ2-3, with D tentatively TRBD1 (7 bases). V was cut by 2 bases and J by 4 bases, with 16 bases left in between. There are 16 residues in the CDR3. The germline CDR1 and CDR2 sequences are KGHSH and LQKENI. The CDR3 nucleotides are TGTGCCAGCTCACCAAAGACAGGGACTGACGCAGATACGCAGTATTTT. Residues: CASSPKTGTDADTQYF. Complete variable domain (other parts from reference TRBV18 and TRBJ2-3): NAGVMQNPRHLVRRRGQEARLRCSPMKGHSHVYWYRQLPEEGLKFMVYLQKENIIDESGMPKERFSAEFPKEGPSILRIQQVVRGDSAAYFCASSPKTGTDADTQYFGPGTRLTVL.